This T cell receptor (beta chain) comes out of a study of blood T cell repertoires in COVID-19. Whole-study context: Donors in the United States, Italy and Spain gave samples during acute or convalescent COVID-19. PBMCs, B-cell-depleted T cells, or T cells provided the cDNA or gDNA that made up the material.

Original methodology: For nucleated cells, counts were estimated from reference gene primer amplification. Method: immunoSEQ multiplex PCR; TCRdb's copy keeps in-frame clones and lacks some. V and J calls and clone size are given by that table; D and trimming were obtained from the DNA. The sample yields approximately 290,000 clones, around 82% seen once. Per germline, CDR1 LNHDA and CDR2 SQIVND (reference sequence). The CDR3 covers 12 residues. Trimming removed 7 bases from V and 1 base from J, with 7 bases in between. Enrolled during active infection, Seattle patients were then followed longitudinally.

The clonotype was recovered from a human donor with COVID-19, enrolled during active disease. The donor label of this sample is uncertain. V is TRBV19 and J is TRBJ1-1; D perhaps matches TRBD1 (5 bases). The sequencing input was peripheral blood. Here the CDR3 reads CASNRGNTEAFF. As DNA, the CDR3 is TGTGCCAGTAATAGGGGGAACACTGAAGCTTTCTTT.